Following are 8 T cell receptor beta chains from one sample sequenced in a study of regulatory T cells in long-lasting Graves disease (dated by TCRdb to about 2021). The time point label corresponds to: newly diagnosed GD, antithyroid drugs for less than 3 months. For both TCR sequencing and RNA sequencing, RNA was extracted from PBMCs using TRIzol. Library preparation employed multiplex PCR. The instrument was an Illumina HiSeq 4000. To build TCR beta libraries, CDR3 regions were amplified by Arm-PCR using iRepertoire HTBI primers. TCRdb's own reprocessing of the public reads used fastp at Q25 and MiXCR and kept productive beta chains. Each entry merges the rows of one CDR3 protein and shows their most common DNA and genes. This sample gives fewer than 650,000 distinct CDR3 sequences in total; more than 15% of them show up just once. The ten most abundant clones make up around 11% of the sample. These data also formed part of another study, on T cells in Graves' hyperthyroidism and ophthalmopathy.

Sequenced here: peripheral blood mononuclear cells (PBMCs), sampled at new diagnosis, from a patient treated with antithyroid drugs. Receptors originate from a man between 18 and 29 years old with Graves disease. Donor details come from another sample of the same person, matched by shared clones.

This clonotype was observed a handful of times. This chain connects TRBV13 to TRBJ2-3; D is unresolved. Germline-derived CDR1 and CDR2 are PRHDT and FYEKMQ (reference sequence). CDR3 length equals 13 residues. Deletions cut 4 bases from V and 6 bases from J, with 11 bases between. This CDR3 reads CASSSLDPDTQYF. The CDR3, as DNA: TGTGCCAGCAGCTCCCTCGACCCCGATACGCAGTATTTT.

The chain carries TRBV9 and TRBJ2-3, with TRBD2 as a possible D gene (6 bases). V was cut by 4 bases and J by 1 base, with 13 bases left in between. The CDR3 loop spans 15 amino acids. Germline loops: CDR1 SGDLS, CDR2 YYNGEE. The CDR3 DNA reads as TGTGCCAGCAGCCTAGGGGCTAGCGGCACAGATACGCAGTATTTT. Its translation is CASSLGASGTDTQYF.

J is TRBJ2-7 and V is TRBV2; 11 nucleotides match TRBD1. This CDR3 is 15 amino acids long. Germline CDR1 is SNHLY and CDR2 is FYNNEI. V lost 6 bases and J lost 0; bases outside the gene matches: 4. CDR3 in amino acids: CASSGGQGASYEQYF. In DNA form, the CDR3 reads TGTGCCAGCAGCGGAGGACAGGGGGCCTCCTACGAGCAGTACTTC.

This clonotype was counted ten times or more. The V and J genes are TRBV28 and TRBJ2-5; 7 bases line up with TRBD2. The V gene end was trimmed by 7 bases and the J gene end by 5 bases; junction bases not matched to a gene: 10. Per germline, CDR1 MDHEN and CDR2 SYDVKM. There are 14 residues in the CDR3. CDR3 bases: TGTGCCAGCAAGGAGGGAGGGCCGGGTGAGACCCAGTACTTC. It specifies CASKEGGPGETQYF. The complete variable domain, with remaining parts taken from reference TRBV28 and TRBJ2-5, reads DVKVTQSSRYLVKRTGEKVFLECVQDMDHENMFWYRQDPGLGLRLIYFSYDVKMKEKGDIPEGYSVSREKKERFSLILESASTNQTSMYLCASKEGGPGETQYFGPGTRLLVL.

This clonotype was picked up many times. The chain recombines TRBV6-2 or TRBV6-3 with TRBJ1-5, with TRBD1 as a possible D gene (5 bases). Trimming took off 4 bases at V and 4 bases at J, with 11 bases between the two ends. CDR1 is MNHEY, CDR2 SVGEGT, per germline. There are 14 residues in the CDR3. CDR3 DNA sequence: TGTGCCAGCAGTTTCAGGGAGACTAATCAGCCCCAGCATTTT. It is translated as CASSFRETNQPQHF.

Comment on this clonotype: It may be a read error: a sequence one base away is much more abundant. The final CDR3 position lacks the conserved phenylalanine or tryptophan, pointing to a likely read error. The gene calls are TRBV30 and TRBJ1-1, with D unclear. V shed 3 bases and J shed 1 base, with 9 bases lying between them. CDR3 size: 13 residues. CDR1 and CDR2 from the germline V gene are GTSNPN and SVGIG (reference sequence). CDR3 DNA: TGTGCCTGGAGCGCCGCCGGGAACACTGAAGCTTTCCTT. As protein: CAWSAAGNTEAFL.

This clonotype was detected only a few times. V usage is TRBV20-1 and J usage is TRBJ2-2; no definite D call. V was pared by 4 bases and J by 3 bases, with 15 bases between. The CDR3 consists of 15 residues. Germline V gene data show CDR1 as DFQATT and CDR2 as SNEGSKA (reference sequence). CDR3 amino acids: CSAKDFGKHTGELFF. The CDR3 DNA reads as TGCAGTGCTAAGGATTTCGGCAAGCACACCGGGGAGCTGTTTTTT.

This clonotype has only a few counts. The chain couples TRBV2 to TRBJ2-1, with D perhaps TRBD1 (5 bases). Looked up from germline, CDR1 is SNHLY and CDR2 is FYNNEI. There are 13 residues in the CDR3. Trimming shortened V by 6 bases and J by 8 bases, and 14 bases separated the two germline ends. The CDR3 loop is CASSYVRADEQFF. The CDR3 DNA sequence: TGTGCCAGCAGCTACGTCAGGGCCGATGAGCAGTTCTTC.